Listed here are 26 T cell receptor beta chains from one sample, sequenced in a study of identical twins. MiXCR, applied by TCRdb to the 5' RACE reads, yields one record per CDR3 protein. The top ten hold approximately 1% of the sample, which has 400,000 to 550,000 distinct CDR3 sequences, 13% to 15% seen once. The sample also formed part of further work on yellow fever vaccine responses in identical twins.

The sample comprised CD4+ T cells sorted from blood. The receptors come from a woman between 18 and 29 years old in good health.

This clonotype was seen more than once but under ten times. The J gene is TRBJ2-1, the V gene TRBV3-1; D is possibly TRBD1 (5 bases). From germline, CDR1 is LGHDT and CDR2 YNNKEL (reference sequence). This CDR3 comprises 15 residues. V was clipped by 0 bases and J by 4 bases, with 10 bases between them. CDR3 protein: CASSQDDSQYNEQFF. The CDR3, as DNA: TGTGCCAGCAGCCAAGACGACAGCCAGTACAATGAGCAGTTCTTC.

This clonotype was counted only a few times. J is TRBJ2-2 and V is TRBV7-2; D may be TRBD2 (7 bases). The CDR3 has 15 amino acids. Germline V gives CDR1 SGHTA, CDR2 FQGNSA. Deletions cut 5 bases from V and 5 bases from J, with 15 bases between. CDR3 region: CASSPYGRGTGELFF. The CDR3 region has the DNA TGTGCCAGCAGCCCCTATGGGAGGGGGACCGGGGAGCTGTTTTTT.

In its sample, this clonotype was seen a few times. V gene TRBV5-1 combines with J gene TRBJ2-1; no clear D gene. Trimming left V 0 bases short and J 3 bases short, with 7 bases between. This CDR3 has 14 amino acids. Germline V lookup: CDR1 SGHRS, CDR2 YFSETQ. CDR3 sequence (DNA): TGCGCCAGCAGCTTGGCACAGAGCTACAATGAGCAGTTCTTC. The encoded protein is CASSLAQSYNEQFF.

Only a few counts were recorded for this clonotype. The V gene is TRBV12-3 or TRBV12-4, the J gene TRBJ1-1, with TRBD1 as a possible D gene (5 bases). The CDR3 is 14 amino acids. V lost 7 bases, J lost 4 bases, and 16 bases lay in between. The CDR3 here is CASNLAGLGTEAFF. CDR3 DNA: TGTGCCAGCAACCTGGCGGGGCTGGGCACTGAAGCTTTCTTT.

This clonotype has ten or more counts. The CDR3 here is CASSGQGRELFF. CDR3 coding DNA: TGCGCCAGCAGCGGACAGGGGAGGGAGCTGTTTTTT. The J gene is TRBJ2-2, the V gene TRBV5-1; 9 bases match TRBD1. The CDR3 sequence is 12 residues long. From germline, CDR1 is SGHRS and CDR2 YFSETQ. Trimming cost V 4 bases and J 9 bases; bases outside gene matches: 1.

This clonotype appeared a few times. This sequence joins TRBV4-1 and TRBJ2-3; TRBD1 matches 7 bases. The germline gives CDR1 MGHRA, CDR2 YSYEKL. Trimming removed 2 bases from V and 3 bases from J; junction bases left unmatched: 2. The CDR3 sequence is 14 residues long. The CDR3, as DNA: TGCGCCAGCAGCCAAATGGACAGGACAGATACGCAGTATTTT. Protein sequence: CASSQMDRTDTQYF.

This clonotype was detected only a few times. CDR3 residues: CASSSHTGTSPYEQYF. CDR3 nucleotide sequence: TGCGCCAGCAGCTCACACACCGGGACTTCACCCTACGAGCAGTACTTC. The chain has TRBV5-1 and TRBJ2-7; D is possibly TRBD2 (6 bases). Germline CDR1 and CDR2: SGHRS and YFSETQ. The V end lost 3 bases, the J end lost 2 bases, and 18 bases lay between the germline ends. The CDR3 contains 16 residues.

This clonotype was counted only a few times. CDR3 sequence: CASSSGWLSGELFF. The CDR3 nucleotides read TGTGCCAGCAGCTCGGGGTGGCTATCCGGGGAGCTGTTTTTT. The V and J genes are TRBV3-1 and TRBJ2-2, with D possibly being TRBD2 (5 bases). Germline lookup yields CDR1 LGHDT and CDR2 YNNKEL (reference sequence). The CDR3 spans 14 residues. V shed 5 bases and J shed 6 bases, with 13 bases lying between them. Looking up the rest from reference TRBV3-1 and TRBJ2-2 gives the full variable domain: DTAVSQTPKYLVTQMGNDKSIKCEQNLGHDTMYWYKQDSKKFLKIMFSYNNKELIINETVPNRFSPKSPDKAHLNLHINSLELGDSAVYFCASSSGWLSGELFFGEGSRLTVL.

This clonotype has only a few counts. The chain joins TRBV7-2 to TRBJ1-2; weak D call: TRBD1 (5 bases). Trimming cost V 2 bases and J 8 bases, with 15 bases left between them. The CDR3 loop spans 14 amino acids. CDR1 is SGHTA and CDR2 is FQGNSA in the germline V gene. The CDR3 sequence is CASSLRQLSMGYTF. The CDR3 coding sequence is TGTGCCAGCAGCTTAAGACAGCTTTCTATGGGCTACACCTTC.

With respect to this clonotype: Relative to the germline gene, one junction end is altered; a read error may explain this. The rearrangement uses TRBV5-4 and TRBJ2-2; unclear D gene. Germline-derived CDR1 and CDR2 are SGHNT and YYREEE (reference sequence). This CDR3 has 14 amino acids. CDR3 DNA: TGTGCCATCAGCTTTTGGCTCCACTGCTGGGAGCTGTTTTTT. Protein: CAISFWLHCWELFF. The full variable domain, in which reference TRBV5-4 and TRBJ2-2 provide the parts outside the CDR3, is ETGVTQSPTHLIKTRGQQVTLRCSSQSGHNTVSWYQQALGQGPQFIFQYYREEENGRGNFPPRFSGLQFPNYSSELNVNALELDDSALYLCAISFWLHCWELFFGEGSRLTVL.

CDR3 loop: CAWSAQVGEQYF. CDR3 coding DNA: TGTGCCTGGAGTGCTCAGGTAGGCGAGCAGTACTTC. The V gene is TRBV30, the J gene TRBJ2-7; D is uncertain. The V end was cut by 1 base, the J end by 6 bases, with 10 bases between. Germline loops: CDR1 GTSNPN, CDR2 SVGIG (reference sequence). This CDR3 has 12 amino acids.

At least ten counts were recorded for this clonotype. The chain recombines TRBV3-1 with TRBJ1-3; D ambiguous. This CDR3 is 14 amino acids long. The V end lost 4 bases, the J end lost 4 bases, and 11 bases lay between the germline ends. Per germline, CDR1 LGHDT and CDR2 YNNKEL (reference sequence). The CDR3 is CASSLRGSGNTIYF. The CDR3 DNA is TGTGCCAGCAGCCTACGGGGATCAGGAAACACCATATATTTT. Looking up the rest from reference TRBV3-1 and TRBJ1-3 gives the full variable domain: DTAVSQTPKYLVTQMGNDKSIKCEQNLGHDTMYWYKQDSKKFLKIMFSYNNKELIINETVPNRFSPKSPDKAHLNLHINSLELGDSAVYFCASSLRGSGNTIYFGEGSWLTVV.

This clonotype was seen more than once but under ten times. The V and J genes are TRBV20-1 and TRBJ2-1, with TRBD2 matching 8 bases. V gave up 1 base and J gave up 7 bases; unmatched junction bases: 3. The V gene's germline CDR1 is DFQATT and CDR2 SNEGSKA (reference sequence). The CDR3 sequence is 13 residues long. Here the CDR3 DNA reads TGCAGTGCTAGAGGAGGGACTAGAAATGAGCAGTTCTTC. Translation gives CSARGGTRNEQFF.

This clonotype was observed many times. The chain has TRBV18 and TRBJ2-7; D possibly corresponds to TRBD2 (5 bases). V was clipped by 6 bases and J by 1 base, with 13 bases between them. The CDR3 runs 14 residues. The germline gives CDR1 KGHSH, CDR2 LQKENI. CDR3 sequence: CASSRAVASYEQYF. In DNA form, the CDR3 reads TGTGCCAGCTCCCGAGCGGTAGCATCCTACGAGCAGTACTTC.

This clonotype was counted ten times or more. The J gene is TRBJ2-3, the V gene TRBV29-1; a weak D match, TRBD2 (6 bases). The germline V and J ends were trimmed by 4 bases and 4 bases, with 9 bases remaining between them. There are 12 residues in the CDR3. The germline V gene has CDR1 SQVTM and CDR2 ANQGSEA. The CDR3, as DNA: TGCAGCGTTGGGGGGGACCCAGATACGCAGTATTTT. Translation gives CSVGGDPDTQYF.

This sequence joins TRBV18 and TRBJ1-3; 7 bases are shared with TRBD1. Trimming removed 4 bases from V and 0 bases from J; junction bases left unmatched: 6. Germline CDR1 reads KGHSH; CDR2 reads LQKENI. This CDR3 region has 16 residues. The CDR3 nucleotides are TGTGCCAGCTCACAAGGACAGGACGTCTCTGGAAACACCATATATTTT. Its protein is CASSQGQDVSGNTIYF.

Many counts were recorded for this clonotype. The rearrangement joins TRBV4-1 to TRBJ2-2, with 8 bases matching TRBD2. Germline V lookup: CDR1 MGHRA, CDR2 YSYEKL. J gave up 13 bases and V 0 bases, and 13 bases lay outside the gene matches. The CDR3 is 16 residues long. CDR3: CASSQEASTSAMGLFF. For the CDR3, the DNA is TGCGCCAGCAGCCAAGAAGCTTCGACTAGCGCCATGGGGCTGTTTTTT.

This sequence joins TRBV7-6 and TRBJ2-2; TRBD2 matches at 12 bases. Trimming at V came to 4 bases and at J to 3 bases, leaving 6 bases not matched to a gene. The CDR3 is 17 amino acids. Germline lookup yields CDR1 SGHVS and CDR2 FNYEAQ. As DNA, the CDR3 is TGTGCCAGCAGCTCAGGGACTAGCGGGTTTCACACCGGGGAGCTGTTTTTT. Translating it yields CASSSGTSGFHTGELFF.

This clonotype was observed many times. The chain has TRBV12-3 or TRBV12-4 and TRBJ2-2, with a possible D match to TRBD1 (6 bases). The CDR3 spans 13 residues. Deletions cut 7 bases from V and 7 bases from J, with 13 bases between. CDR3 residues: CASIVQGVGELFF. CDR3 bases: TGTGCCAGCATCGTACAGGGTGTCGGGGAGCTGTTTTTT.

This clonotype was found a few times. CDR3 nucleotides: TGTGCCAGCAGCCAGGGGGCGAGGGCTGAAGCTTTCTTT. Translating gives CASSQGARAEAFF. This chain connects TRBV14 to TRBJ1-1; weak D call: TRBD1 (6 bases). Between the trimmed V and J ends, which lost 3 bases and 6 bases, there was a span of 11 bases. The germline V gene encodes CDR1 SGHDN and CDR2 FVKESK. The CDR3 loop spans 13 amino acids.

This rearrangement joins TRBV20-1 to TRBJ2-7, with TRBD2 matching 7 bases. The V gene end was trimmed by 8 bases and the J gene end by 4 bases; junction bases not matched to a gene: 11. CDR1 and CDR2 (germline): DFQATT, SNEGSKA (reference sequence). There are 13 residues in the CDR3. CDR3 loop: CSLGGRKVYEQYF. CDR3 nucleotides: TGCAGTCTGGGGGGGAGGAAGGTATACGAGCAGTACTTC.

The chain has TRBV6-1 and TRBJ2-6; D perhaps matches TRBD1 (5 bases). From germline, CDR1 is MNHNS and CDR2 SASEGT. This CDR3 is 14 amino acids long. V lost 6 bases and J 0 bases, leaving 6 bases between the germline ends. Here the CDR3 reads CASRDNSGANVLTF. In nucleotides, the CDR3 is TGTGCCAGCAGGGACAACTCTGGGGCCAACGTCCTGACTTTC.

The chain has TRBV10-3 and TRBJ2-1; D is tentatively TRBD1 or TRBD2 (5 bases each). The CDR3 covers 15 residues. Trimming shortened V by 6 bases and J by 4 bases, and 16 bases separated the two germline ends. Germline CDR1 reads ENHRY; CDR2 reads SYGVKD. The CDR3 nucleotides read TGTGCCATCAGCGCCGGGACCCCGAATTACAATGAGCAGTTCTTC. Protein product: CAISAGTPNYNEQFF.

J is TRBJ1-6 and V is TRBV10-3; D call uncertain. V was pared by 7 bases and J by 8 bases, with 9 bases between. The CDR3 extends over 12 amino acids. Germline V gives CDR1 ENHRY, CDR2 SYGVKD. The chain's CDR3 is CAITGEYSPLHF. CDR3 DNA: TGTGCCATCACGGGCGAGTATTCACCCCTCCACTTT.

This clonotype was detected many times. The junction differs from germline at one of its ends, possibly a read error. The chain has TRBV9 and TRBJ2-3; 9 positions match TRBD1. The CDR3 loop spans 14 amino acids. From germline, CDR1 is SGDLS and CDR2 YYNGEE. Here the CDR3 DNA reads TGTGCTAGCAGCGTCGGACAGGGGACAGATACGCAGTATTTT. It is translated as CASSVGQGTDTQYF.

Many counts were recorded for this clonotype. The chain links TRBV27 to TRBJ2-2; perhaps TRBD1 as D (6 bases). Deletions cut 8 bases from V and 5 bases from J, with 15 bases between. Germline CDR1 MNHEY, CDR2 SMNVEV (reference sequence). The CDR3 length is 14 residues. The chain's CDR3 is CASQTGLETGELFF. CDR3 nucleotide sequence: TGTGCCAGCCAGACAGGTCTTGAGACCGGGGAGCTGTTTTTT.